The source of this T cell receptor (beta chain) is a study of blood T cells in healthy people across ages. The CDR3 is 14 amino acids. The germline gives CDR1 SNHLY, CDR2 FYNNEI. In its sample, this clonotype was seen a few times. One end of the junction fails to match germline, which may point to a read error. Using a J-beta primer mix together with a sample-barcoded 5' primer, a second PCR was run for about 6 to 12 cycles. TCRdb re-analysed the 5' RACE reads in MiXCR, keeping a single row per CDR3 protein. Among about 800,000 distinct CDR3 sequences listed, approximately 25% were seen once. The sample was also linked to a second study, of T cells of mothers and their children.

This sequence originates from a boy aged 10-17 years in good health. The V and J genes are TRBV2 and TRBJ2-1; either TRBD1 or TRBD2 may fit D (5 bases each). Sequenced material: blood. The CDR3, as DNA: TGTGCCAGCAGCGAAGCGTGGGGGATCCATGAGCAGTTCTTC. It codes for CASSEAWGIHEQFF.